One T cell receptor beta chain is described in this entry. These data come from a study of cytomegalovirus exposure and HLA in healthy donors. About the study: Early on, a data release was issued that held approximately 78 million unique TCRs from HLA-typed donors.

It was with 60 Vbeta and 13 Jbeta primers that the PCR ran. Clones were read by immunoSEQ multiplex PCR, and TCRdb kept only the in-frame ones, dropping some. The data hold under 200,000 clones, with roughly 79% observed a single time. Germline values: CDR1 SEHNR, CDR2 FQNEAQ (reference sequence). There are 13 residues in the CDR3. V was pared by 5 bases and J by 10 bases, with 17 bases between. This sequence originates from a young woman in good health and CMV-seropositive. The material sequenced was PBMCs. The genes are TRBV7-9 and TRBJ2-5; a weak D match, TRBD1 (6 bases). CDR3 sequence (DNA): TGTGCCAGCAGCATGAGGACAGCCCATTACCAGTACTTC. Protein: CASSMRTAHYQYF.